This is a list of T cell receptor beta chains from one sample in a study of type 1 regulatory T cells. MiXCR, run by TCRdb on the reads, gives a single entry per CDR3 protein. In the table there are over 90,000 distinct CDR3 sequences, around 30% of which are singletons. Material: CD4+ T cells, either the whole sample or a sorted fraction (not recorded which). These receptors originate from a human donor in good health. The CDR3 runs from the conserved cysteine through the conserved F or W. D genes are given only for firm matches. Part of the rows lack a size; the others show once, few, many or a class for expanded clones.

V gene	clone size	J gene	D gene	CDR3 DNA	CDR3 protein
TRBV4-3	many	TRBJ2-7	TRBD1	TGCGCCAGCAGCCGGGACAGAAGCTTACGGGAGCAGTACTTC	CASSRDRSLREQYF
TRBV7-8	-	TRBJ2-5	-	TGTGCCAGCAGCTTATCCCAGCTCCAAGAGACCCAGTACTTC	CASSLSQLQETQYF
TRBV7-2	few	TRBJ2-7	-	TGTGCCAGCAGCTCCAGCCGTGGGCGGACCCCGGGATACGAGCAGTACTTC	CASSSSRGRTPGYEQYF
TRBV7-8	few	TRBJ1-2	-	TGTGCCAGCAGCGCAGACACATATGGCTACACCTTC	CASSADTYGYTF
TRBV6-2/TRBV6-3	-	TRBJ2-3	-	TGTGCCAGCAGCCCCTGGACGATCTCGGATACGCAGTATTTT	CASSPWTISDTQYF
TRBV30	-	TRBJ2-5	-	TGTGCCTGGAGTCGTGCGGGAGAGACCCAGTACTTC	CAWSRAGETQYF
TRBV28	few	TRBJ1-2	-	TGTGCCAGCAGTCCTCTAGGGTCAGGACGTCTCTATGGCTACACCTTC	CASSPLGSGRLYGYTF
TRBV7-3	-	TRBJ2-1	-	TGTGCCAGCAGCCCAGAGCATTTCCCGGGACTCTCAAATGAGCAGTTCTTC	CASSPEHFPGLSNEQFF
TRBV20-1	-	TRBJ2-3	TRBD2	TGCAGTGCGCCTACCCTAGCGGGAAGAACAGATACGCAGTATTTT	CSAPTLAGRTDTQYF
TRBV7-3	-	TRBJ2-3	TRBD2	TGTGCCAGCAGCTTAAGCGGGGGTGGGGATTACGCAGATACGCAGTATTTT	CASSLSGGGDYADTQYF
TRBV7-9	-	TRBJ2-7	TRBD2	TGTGCCAGCAGCTACGGACTAGCGGGAGGCGGGGAGCAGTACTTC	CASSYGLAGGGEQYF
TRBV19	-	TRBJ2-1	-	TGTGCCAGTAGCACCCCCCAGGAGCAGTTCTTC	CASSTPQEQFF
TRBV27	-	TRBJ2-3	-	TGTGCCAGCAGTTTAGGTCTCTTCAGACACCAAGACAAGGCAGATACGCAGTATTTT	CASSLGLFRHQDKADTQYF
TRBV27	-	TRBJ2-1	-	TGTGCCAGCAGTCCCGAGACTCCACCAAATGAGCAGTTCTTC	CASSPETPPNEQFF
TRBV12-3/TRBV12-4	-	TRBJ1-5	TRBD1	TGTGCCAGCAGTTCCGACAGGGAGGATCAGCCCCAGCATTTT	CASSSDREDQPQHF
TRBV5-1	few	TRBJ1-2	-	TGCGCCAGCAGCTTGGAAGGAGTGAGGGGCTACACCTTC	CASSLEGVRGYTF
TRBV15	-	TRBJ2-6	-	TGTGCCACCAGCACCGCCGGGTATGGGGCCAACGTCCTGACTTTC	CATSTAGYGANVLTF
TRBV7-9	few	TRBJ2-7	TRBD1	TGTGCCAGCAGCCCAAAGCCGGGACAGTCACCATACGAGCAGTACTTC	CASSPKPGQSPYEQYF
TRBV7-2	few	TRBJ2-1	-	TGTGCCAGCAGCTCCCAAAACAGGGAGAATGAGCAGTTCTTC	CASSSQNRENEQFF
TRBV4-2	-	TRBJ2-3	TRBD2	TGTGCCAGCAGCCAAGAACGGGGGAGGGCCGCAGATACGCAGTATTTT	CASSQERGRAADTQYF
TRBV6-2/TRBV6-3	-	TRBJ2-1	-	TGTGCCAGCAGTTTACGAGCCCGCGATGAGCAGTTCTTC	CASSLRARDEQFF
TRBV12-3/TRBV12-4	-	TRBJ2-7	-	TGTGCCAGCAGTTTCTTTTCCCGCGAGCAGTACTTC	CASSFFSREQYF
TRBV15	few	TRBJ1-4	-	TGTGCCACCAGCAGAGGAAGCAATGAAAAACTGTTTTTT	CATSRGSNEKLFF
TRBV6-6	few	TRBJ2-7	-	TGTGCCAGCAGTTACAACAGCGGGTTCAACGAGCAGTACTTC	CASSYNSGFNEQYF
TRBV13	few	TRBJ1-1	-	TGTGCCAGCAGCTCCGCCGACGGGCAGAACACTGAAGCTTTCTTT	CASSSADGQNTEAFF
TRBV20-1	-	TRBJ1-5	TRBD1	TGCAGTGCTAGGGAGGGGCAGGGGGATCAGCCCCAGCATTTT	CSAREGQGDQPQHF
TRBV6-6	-	TRBJ2-3	TRBD2	TGTGCCAGCGGCGTCGACGGGAGGGCCTCAGATACGCAGTATTTT	CASGVDGRASDTQYF
TRBV5-1	few	TRBJ2-2	-	TGCGCCAGCAGCCCAGGGATCGGGGAGCTGTTTTTT	CASSPGIGELFF
TRBV6-1	few	TRBJ2-1	TRBD2	TGTGCCAGCTCCCCCCGACTAGCGGGAGGGTTCCAACAATATGAGCAGTTCTTC	CASSPRLAGGFQQYEQFF
TRBV6-6	few	TRBJ1-2	TRBD1	TGTGCCAGCAGTTACTCGGGAGTCGGGACAGGGCCCTATGGCTACACCTTC	CASSYSGVGTGPYGYTF
TRBV10-3	-	TRBJ2-7	-	TGTGCCATCAGTGAGCCGCACACCCCCTACGAGCAGTATTTC	CAISEPHTPYEQYF
TRBV6-5	-	TRBJ1-3	-	TGTGCCAGCAGTTACCAGGGCTCTGGAAACACCATATATTTT	CASSYQGSGNTIYF
TRBV15	few	TRBJ2-6	TRBD2	TGTGCCACCAGCCCCCGCGGGGGGTCTGGGGCCAACGTCCTGACTTTC	CATSPRGGSGANVLTF
TRBV12-3/TRBV12-4	-	TRBJ2-7	TRBD1	TGTGCCAGCAGTTCGGGGACAGGGGGCTCCTACGAGCAGTACTTC	CASSSGTGGSYEQYF
TRBV2	-	TRBJ1-6	TRBD1	TGTGCCGGCGGACAGGGAGAGAATTCACCCCTCCACTTT	CAGGQGENSPLHF
TRBV18	-	TRBJ2-7	-	TGTGCCAGCTCACCCGACCGGGGACACCCGGCGGGCTACGAGCAGTACTTC	CASSPDRGHPAGYEQYF
TRBV4-1	few	TRBJ2-7	-	TGCGCCAGCAGCCAAGACCCCCAATCCTACGAGCAGTACTTC	CASSQDPQSYEQYF
TRBV7-8	few	TRBJ2-7	TRBD2	TGTGCCAGCAGCCTGCTAGCGGCCTACGAGCAGTACTTC	CASSLLAAYEQYF
TRBV2	once	TRBJ2-7	-	TGTGCCAGCACCCTTAGCGGAGTCTCCTACGAGCAGTACTTC	CASTLSGVSYEQYF
TRBV6-2/TRBV6-3	-	TRBJ2-4	-	TGTGCCAGCGTTTTCTCGGGGGCCAAAAACATTCAGTACTTC	CASVFSGAKNIQYF
TRBV7-9	few	TRBJ2-7	TRBD1	TGTGCCAGCAGTTCGGGACAGGGGGAAGACTACGAGCAGTACTTC	CASSSGQGEDYEQYF
TRBV10-2	few	TRBJ1-2	TRBD1	TGCGCCAGCACCGTGCCGACAGGGAAAAGGAATCATGGCTACACCTTC	CASTVPTGKRNHGYTF
TRBV20-1	-	TRBJ1-1	-	TGCAGTGCTGGACGGACACAGAACACTGAAGCTTTCTTT	CSAGRTQNTEAFF
TRBV29-1	-	TRBJ2-7	-	TGCAGCGGGGGCGGCGCGACAAACGAGCAGTACTTC	CSGGGATNEQYF
TRBV6-1	-	TRBJ2-7	-	TGTGCCAGCAGCGGGATAATATTGCCAAGGGACGTGCAGTACTTC	CASSGIILPRDVQYF
TRBV9	-	TRBJ1-1	-	TGTGCCAGCGGAAACGACAGAAAAAACACTGAAGCTTTCTTT	CASGNDRKNTEAFF